This T cell receptor (beta chain) was recorded in a study of ipilimumab plus nivolumab after autologous stem cell transplantation. In the study overall: A median of 8 nivolumab and a few ipilimumab doses were given.

J gave up 2 bases and V 5 bases, and 7 bases lay outside the gene matches. Per the germline V gene, CDR1 is SGHTA and CDR2 is FQGNSA. This CDR3 spans 16 amino acids. Generated by immunoSEQ multiplex PCR, the TCRdb table keeps only in-frame clones and is missing some. This sample yields fewer than 45,000 clones, of which almost 95% are seen a single time; under 0.95% belongs to the top ten. Patients received nivolumab 3 mg/kg at weeks 1, 4, 7, 10, then fortnightly to week 26. This clonotype originated in a male donor with multiple myeloma. The sequenced sample was PBMCs, obtained in a trial of ipilimumab plus nivolumab as post-transplant consolidation. This chain connects TRBV7-2 to TRBJ2-5; TRBD1 matches 11 bases. The CDR3 protein is CASSHGTGGLQETQYF. The CDR3 DNA follows: TGTGCCAGCAGCCATGGGACAGGGGGTTTACAAGAGACCCAGTACTTC.